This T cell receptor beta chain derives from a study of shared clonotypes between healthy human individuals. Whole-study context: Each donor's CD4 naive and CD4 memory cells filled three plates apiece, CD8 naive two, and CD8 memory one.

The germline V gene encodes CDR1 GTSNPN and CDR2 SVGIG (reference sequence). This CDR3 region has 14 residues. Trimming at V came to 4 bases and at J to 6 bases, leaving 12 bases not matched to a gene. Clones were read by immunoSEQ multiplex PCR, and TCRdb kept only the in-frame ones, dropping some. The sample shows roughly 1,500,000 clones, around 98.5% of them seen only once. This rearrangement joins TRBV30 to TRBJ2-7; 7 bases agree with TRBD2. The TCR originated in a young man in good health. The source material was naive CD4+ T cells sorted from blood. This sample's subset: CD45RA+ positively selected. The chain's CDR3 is CAWNSGLNIGEQYF. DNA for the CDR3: TGTGCCTGGAATTCGGGACTAAATATTGGCGAGCAGTACTTC.